Listed here are 3 T cell receptor beta chains from one sample, sequenced in a study of blood T cell repertoires in COVID-19. Sequencing was performed with immunoSEQ multiplex PCR; in TCRdb, only in-frame clones are kept and a portion is missing. The table includes thousands of clones, 75% to 90% detected once. The sequencing sample was made of peripheral blood. These receptors came from a human donor in a cohort sampled during active COVID-19.

This clone was detected only a few times. The chain couples TRBV30 to TRBJ1-6; D is perhaps TRBD1 (6 bases). The CDR3 is made up of 13 amino acids. V gave up 8 bases and J gave up 10 bases, with 18 bases separating them. Germline CDR1 and CDR2: GTSNPN and SVGIG (reference sequence). The DNA of the CDR3 is TGTGCCCATATGGGGGCAGGTCGATCACCCCTCCACTTT. This encodes CAHMGAGRSPLHF.

The CDR3 loop is CAWSVGSGSDTQYF. CDR3 DNA: TGTGCCTGGAGTGTAGGGAGCGGGTCGGATACGCAGTATTTT. The chain has TRBV30 and TRBJ2-3, with D possibly being TRBD2 (6 bases). CDR1 is GTSNPN and CDR2 is SVGIG in the germline V gene (reference sequence). The CDR3 extends over 14 amino acids. V shed 0 bases and J shed 6 bases, with 13 bases lying between them.

The rearrangement uses TRBV18 and TRBJ2-2, with D maybe TRBD2 (5 bases). Germline CDR1 reads KGHSH; CDR2 reads LQKENI. Trimming took 3 bases from V and 1 from J, leaving 9 bases between them. The CDR3 loop spans 15 amino acids. The CDR3 DNA reads as TGTGCCAGCTCACCCTGGACTGAGAACACCGGGGAGCTGTTTTTT. It specifies CASSPWTENTGELFF.